Following are 26 T cell receptor beta chains from one sample sequenced in a study of T cell changes during pregnancy in multiple sclerosis. Profiled with immunoSEQ multiplex PCR; TCRdb holds only in-frame clones, not every one. The data contain 41,000 or so clones, roughly nine tenths of them seen just once; the ten biggest clones take up around 6.7%. The source was CD8+ T cells from peripheral blood mononuclear cells, collected in the third trimester of pregnancy. The receptor source for this set is a female donor with multiple sclerosis, enrolled in a pregnancy study.

V usage is TRBV19 and J usage is TRBJ1-1; weak D call: TRBD1 (5 bases). The CDR3 totals 15 residues. Germline V gene sequence: CDR1 LNHDA, CDR2 SQIVND (reference sequence). Deletions cut 1 base from V and 3 bases from J, with 12 bases between. CDR3 DNA: TGTGCCAGTAGTATAGGTGGGCCGGGGGACACTGAAGCTTTCTTT. Protein: CASSIGGPGDTEAFF.

This chain connects TRBV6-5 to TRBJ1-2, with D perhaps matching TRBD1 (5 bases). This CDR3 is 14 amino acids long. Trimming took 0 bases from V and 4 from J, leaving 9 bases between them. Germline assignment: CDR1 MNHEY and CDR2 SVGAGI. CDR3 region: CASSYSEGAYGYTF. CDR3 in DNA: TGTGCCAGCAGTTACTCGGAAGGGGCCTATGGCTACACCTTC.

This clone showed up just once. CDR3 in DNA: TGTGCCAGCAGTTTTCTTCAGGGGGCGACCGGGGAGCTGTTTTTT. Its translation is CASSFLQGATGELFF. This chain uses TRBV28 with TRBJ2-2, with 8 bases that match TRBD1. Trimming at V came to 3 bases and at J to 5 bases, leaving 5 bases not matched to a gene. Germline CDR1 is MDHEN and CDR2 is SYDVKM. This CDR3 comprises 15 residues.

The chain recombines TRBV4-3 with TRBJ2-5; 8 nucleotides line up with TRBD2. CDR1 is LGHNA and CDR2 is YSLEER in the germline V gene. The V and J ends lost 0 bases and 4 bases, in that order; junction bases with no gene match: 4. The CDR3 is made up of 15 amino acids. CDR3: CASSQETSGGETQYF. In DNA form, the CDR3 reads TGCGCCAGCAGCCAAGAAACCAGCGGGGGAGAGACCCAGTACTTC.

V usage is TRBV13 and J usage is TRBJ2-3; D is possibly TRBD2 (6 bases). The CDR3 consists of 14 residues. Trimming removed 4 bases at V and 6 bases at J, with 14 bases between. The V gene's germline CDR1 is PRHDT and CDR2 FYEKMQ (reference sequence). CDR3 sequence: CASSSRLDLDTQYF. The DNA of the CDR3 is TGTGCCAGCAGCTCCCGACTAGACCTGGATACGCAGTATTTT.

The chain uses TRBV28 and TRBJ2-7, with TRBD2 matching over 10 bases. CDR1 is MDHEN, CDR2 SYDVKM, per germline. This CDR3 comprises 14 residues. The trim removed 5 bases at V and 4 bases at J, leaving 5 bases unmatched. The CDR3 region is CASSILAGEYEQYF. The CDR3 bases are TGTGCCAGCAGTATCCTAGCGGGAGAATACGAGCAGTACTTC.

This chain joins TRBV28 and TRBJ1-4; D is ambiguous. The CDR3 is 14 residues long. The V gene lost 3 bases and the J gene lost 8 bases, with 13 bases spanning the gap. Germline values: CDR1 MDHEN, CDR2 SYDVKM. The CDR3 nucleotides are TGTGCCAGCAGTTTGGGGAGGCTATGGGAAAAACTGTTTTTT. This translates into CASSLGRLWEKLFF.

This clone has just one count. The chain recombines TRBV6-5 with TRBJ1-1; D gene uncertain. There are 14 residues in the CDR3. V was cut by 2 bases and J by 0 bases, with 7 bases left in between. Per germline, CDR1 MNHEY and CDR2 SVGAGI. CDR3 region: CASSYGQMNTEAFF. CDR3 nucleotide sequence: TGTGCCAGCAGTTACGGGCAAATGAACACTGAAGCTTTCTTT.

The chain carries TRBV6-5 and TRBJ1-2; no definite D call. Germline V lookup: CDR1 MNHEY, CDR2 SVGAGI. This CDR3 has 14 residues. The V and J ends lost 2 bases and 8 bases respectively, with 15 bases between them. CDR3 residues: CASSYRDIRDGYTF. The CDR3 coding sequence is TGTGCCAGCAGTTACCGAGACATTCGAGACGGCTACACCTTC.

This clone was counted a single time. This chain joins TRBV9 and TRBJ2-1; TRBD2 agrees at 10 bases. Germline values: CDR1 SGDLS, CDR2 YYNGEE. The CDR3 spans 18 residues. The V and J ends lost 0 bases and 8 bases, in that order; junction bases with no gene match: 14. The CDR3 loop is CASSVAVRGASGGHEQFF. The CDR3 coding sequence is TGTGCCAGCAGCGTAGCCGTCAGGGGGGCTAGCGGGGGCCATGAGCAGTTCTTC.

The chain couples TRBV7-8 to TRBJ2-1; TRBD2 matches 8 bases. This CDR3 spans 12 amino acids. Germline CDR1 SGHVS, CDR2 FQNEAQ. J lost 8 bases, V lost 8 bases, and 5 bases had no gene match. CDR3 DNA sequence: TGTGCCAGCGGACTAGCTCTCGATGAGCAGTTCTTC. It is translated as CASGLALDEQFF.

The J gene is TRBJ1-1, the V gene TRBV16, with D unclear. There are 13 residues in the CDR3. V lost 4 bases and J lost 1, with 7 bases in between. The germline gives CDR1 KGHSY, CDR2 FQNENV. The CDR3 region has the DNA TGTGCCAGCAGCCGTACAGAGAACACTGAAGCTTTCTTT. Its protein is CASSRTENTEAFF.

This clone was observed a handful of times. The chain uses TRBV4-1 and TRBJ1-1; maybe TRBD1 (5 bases). This CDR3 is 15 amino acids long. In germline, CDR1 is MGHRA, CDR2 YSYEKL. Between the trimmed V and J ends, which lost 1 base and 2 bases, there was a span of 11 bases. This chain's CDR3 is CASSQVAGLNTEAFF. CDR3 sequence (DNA): TGCGCCAGCAGCCAAGTAGCGGGACTAAACACTGAAGCTTTCTTT.

By share of the sample, this clone is medium-sized. This rearrangement joins TRBV7-8 to TRBJ1-1; possibly TRBD1 for D (5 bases). Between the trimmed V and J ends, which lost 7 bases and 1 base, there was a span of 13 bases. The CDR3 spans 14 residues. Germline-derived CDR1 and CDR2 are SGHVS and FQNEAQ. For the CDR3, the DNA is TGTGCCAGCAACTTGGGACTCTCGAACACTGAAGCTTTCTTT. Protein: CASNLGLSNTEAFF.

The chain has TRBV5-4 and TRBJ1-6; 8 bases are a match to TRBD1. With V trimmed by 0 bases and J by 0 bases, 2 bases remained unmatched. Germline CDR1 SGHNT, CDR2 YYREEE (reference sequence). The CDR3 extends over 17 amino acids. CDR3 amino acids: CASSLGQGRSYNSPLHF. The CDR3 nucleotides are TGTGCCAGCAGCTTGGGACAGGGGCGCTCCTATAATTCACCCCTCCACTTT.

The chain has TRBV19 and TRBJ2-7, with unresolved D. The CDR3 runs to 13 residues. V was trimmed by 0 bases and J by 2 bases, leaving 5 bases between them. CDR1 is LNHDA, CDR2 SQIVND, per germline (reference sequence). The CDR3 reads CASSIDPPYEQYF. DNA for the CDR3: TGTGCCAGTAGTATAGACCCTCCCTACGAGCAGTACTTC.

The rearrangement joins TRBV28 to TRBJ2-3, with TRBD2 matching 10 bases. The ends lost 5 bases at V and 2 bases at J; junction bases unmatched: 7. Germline CDR1 and CDR2: MDHEN and SYDVKM. The CDR3 length is 16 residues. The CDR3 sequence is CASSGLAAFNTDTQYF. DNA of the CDR3: TGTGCCAGCAGTGGACTAGCGGCCTTTAACACAGATACGCAGTATTTT.

The chain links TRBV9 to TRBJ1-1; no clear D. The CDR3 has 14 amino acids. Germline V gene data show CDR1 as SGDLS and CDR2 as YYNGEE. Trimming pared 2 bases from V and 4 bases from J, leaving 12 bases between. CDR3: CASSVSRGGTEAFF. In DNA form, the CDR3 reads TGTGCCAGCAGCGTTTCTCGGGGTGGCACTGAAGCTTTCTTT.

The chain employs TRBV9 and TRBJ1-1, with 7 bases fitting TRBD1. The CDR3 covers 15 residues. From germline, CDR1 is SGDLS and CDR2 YYNGEE. Losses at the gene ends were 3 bases for V and 3 bases for J; bases not matched to a gene: 8. CDR3 sequence: CASSALRGTDTEAFF. The CDR3 nucleotides are TGTGCCAGCAGCGCCCTCCGGGGGACAGACACTGAAGCTTTCTTT. Full variable domain (missing parts from reference TRBV9 and TRBJ1-1): DSGVTQTPKHLITATGQRVTLRCSPRSGDLSVYWYQQSLDQGLQFLIQYYNGEERAKGNILERFSAQQFPDLHSELNLSSLELGDSALYFCASSALRGTDTEAFFGQGTRLTVV.

The chain employs TRBV27 and TRBJ2-1; 11 bases line up with TRBD2. Germline CDR1 reads MNHEY; CDR2 reads SMNVEV (reference sequence). This CDR3 comprises 15 residues. The V and J ends lost 2 bases and 7 bases, in that order; junction bases with no gene match: 4. Here the CDR3 reads CASSLTSGRGNEQFF. DNA for the CDR3: TGTGCCAGCAGTTTAACTAGCGGGAGAGGAAATGAGCAGTTCTTC.

This chain joins TRBV7-3 and TRBJ2-6; D remains unclear. The germline V gene has CDR1 SGHTA and CDR2 FQGTGA. There are 14 residues in the CDR3. V lost 3 bases to trimming and J lost 2 bases, with 5 bases between them. The CDR3 nucleotides are TGTGCCAGCAGCTTCACAGCTGGGGCCAACGTCCTGACTTTC. It is translated as CASSFTAGANVLTF. The whole variable domain, remainder taken from reference TRBV7-3 and TRBJ2-6, is GAGVSQTPSNKVTEKGKYVELRCDPISGHTALYWYRQSLGQGPEFLIYFQGTGAADDSGLPNDRFFAVRPEGSVSTLKIQRTERGDSAVYLCASSFTAGANVLTFGAGSRLTVL.

This clone appeared once. The chain couples TRBV23-1 to TRBJ2-4, with D tentatively TRBD1 (6 bases). TRBV23-1 is reported as an ORF; its role is uncertain. Between the trimmed V and J ends, which lost 2 bases and 0 bases, there was a span of 8 bases. CDR3 length: 15 residues. CDR3 sequence: CASSQGTIAKNIQYF. In DNA form, the CDR3 reads TGCGCCAGCAGTCAAGGGACAATAGCCAAAAACATTCAGTACTTC.

The V and J genes are TRBV27 and TRBJ2-1; D is ambiguous. CDR3 length: 15 amino acids. Germline V gene data show CDR1 as MNHEY and CDR2 as SMNVEV (reference sequence). V shed 3 bases and J shed 1 base, with 10 bases lying between them. Here the CDR3 reads CASSFSLPSYNEQFF. For the CDR3, the DNA is TGTGCCAGCAGTTTTAGTTTACCTTCCTACAATGAGCAGTTCTTC.

To note about this clone: The sample carries other DNA sequences with the same CDR3. The chain links TRBV19 to TRBJ2-1; 9 positions match TRBD2. The CDR3 has 15 residues. Germline assignment: CDR1 LNHDA and CDR2 SQIVND (reference sequence). J was trimmed by 5 bases and V by 1 base; bases with no gene match: 3. CDR3 residues: CASSIGAGGHNEQFF. The CDR3 nucleotides read TGTGCCAGTAGTATAGGGGCGGGGGGGCACAATGAGCAGTTCTTC.

The chain couples TRBV6-4 to TRBJ1-2, with a possible D match to TRBD1 (5 bases). The germline gives CDR1 MRHNA, CDR2 SNTAGT. This CDR3 comprises 13 residues. The V gene lost 4 bases and the J gene lost 4 bases, with 10 bases spanning the gap. The CDR3 loop is CASSGDGGYGYTF. CDR3 nucleotide sequence: TGTGCCAGCAGTGGGGACGGGGGCTATGGCTACACCTTC.

This chain uses TRBV27 with TRBJ1-6, with D hard to call. The CDR3 extends over 15 amino acids. V lost 7 bases and J lost 10, with 20 bases in between. Germline assignment: CDR1 MNHEY and CDR2 SMNVEV (reference sequence). As DNA, the CDR3 is TGTGCCAGCAAAATCTCCACAGAAGGGAGGTCACCCCTCCACTTT. Its translation is CASKISTEGRSPLHF.